This record looks at one T cell receptor beta chain sequence and its context. Its antigen has not been determined. It has no much larger one-base neighbor in the sample; base qualities were not kept. From cysteine to phenylalanine, the CDR3 is 14 amino acids long. Left in the record is the CDR3 DNA by itself, 42 bases read in frame from the first base. From the germline V gene, CDR1 is SGHVS and CDR2 is FNYEAQ. Here V drops 2 bases and J drops 6 bases, and the junction holds 7 bases not matched to any gene. The entire isolated RNA was reverse transcribed using the High Capacity cDNA Reverse Transcription Kit, and thus expressed TCRB transcripts were sequenced. Naive, central memory and regulatory T cell samples underwent deep immunoSEQ sequencing, averaging around 3.6 million total reads per sample. After sorted cells were lysed in RLT buffer, RNA was extracted with DNase-treated RNeasy Micro or Mini kits, with the choice depending on cell number. To prevent cross-contamination, each cell subset was processed individually, whereas patient and healthy donor samples were processed jointly. The immunoSEQ multiplex PCR was used to amplify TCRB sequences from cDNA, yielding 87-bp fragments that span the CDR3 region. Sequencing of the amplicons was done on the Illumina HiSeq platform. In the authors' own workflow: Synthetic template baselines were used to correct PCR bias computationally, reads within Hamming distance 2 were collapsed together, and singletons that could not be merged were discarded. Reads were aligned against IMGT so that V, D and J genes, CDR3 length and insertions or deletions at six rearrangement sites could be assigned. Within each subset, clonotype counts were normalized to sorted cell number, after which true diversity and Gini coefficients were computed with the tcR R package. Repertoire sharing was quantified using the overlap coefficient calculated on TCRB nucleotide sequences. Entries here come from immuneACCESS through TCRdb and include only in-frame sequences with V and J called. Some clones fail to appear in such tables; in the studies checked, an unresolved V gene covers under half of the shortfall, and the cause of the remainder is unknown. That table furnishes V, J and clone size, whereas the DNA furnished D and trimming. The sample table lists 310,000 or so clones, over 7% of them with a count of one. The ten largest clones capture around 1% of the sample.

Each donor gave one peripheral blood draw, approximately 100 mL on average, collected into heparinised tubes. Naive, central memory, regulatory and stem cell-like memory CD4+ T cells were sorted on a BD FACSAria II using a panel including CD45RO, CCR7, CD25, CD127, CD95 and CD27. All sorted populations exceeded 98% purity. PBMCs were isolated right away by Lymphoprep density gradient centrifugation and were stained directly, without culture. Samples were stained and sorted in pairs, with one healthy donor and one patient per experiment, so that batch effects were minimized. These data come from a study of beta chain features in type 1 diabetes (dated by TCRdb to between 2018 and 2020). With regard to the full study: Mean age, gender distribution, total cell number and subset yield did not differ between patients and healthy donors. In the study, recently diagnosed type 1 diabetes patients and matched healthy donors were compared on the TCRB repertoires of their sorted circulating CD4+ T cell subsets. Whereas all 30 or so donors provided naive and central memory subsets, regulatory and stem cell-like memory subsets were isolated from just 8 patients and roughly eight healthy donors. A total of approximately 99,000,000 sorted cells were examined across all samples, and RNA yield correlated strongly with the number of cells per subset. The investigation overall reported the following: PCR might favor shorter templates, but patient and control samples were amplified and corrected together, so any skew would affect both groups equally. Type 1 diabetes patients showed a moderate but significant shortening of TCRB CDR3 length in all four CD4+ subsets. At VDJ recombination sites, type 1 diabetes patients had fewer insertions and more deleted nucleotides, which implies abnormalities in thymic rearrangement. Naive, central memory and regulatory TCRB repertoires appeared to be more similar among patients than among healthy donors. Sequencing cDNA rather than genomic DNA could over-represent highly expressing activated cells, although activation and CD3 levels did not differ between groups. Because the HLA sub-analyses included only small numbers of individuals, any influence of HLA type on TCRB rearrangement was left unresolved.

The receptor's source is a man between 25 and 39 years old with type 1 diabetes. The specimen was central memory CD4+ T cells from blood. The V and J segments used are TRBV7-6 and TRBJ2-7; 7 junctional bases match TRBD1. The CDR3 protein is CASSLQKGAREQYF. The sequenced DNA: TGTGCCAGCAGCTTACAAAAGGGGGCCCGCGAGCAGTACTTC.